This is a list of T cell receptor beta chains from one sample in a study of cytomegalovirus exposure and HLA in healthy donors. The repertoire was sequenced with immunoSEQ multiplex PCR; TCRdb's copy has only in-frame clones and lacks some. The sample records 120,000 to 150,000 clones, roughly 79% being singletons. Sequencing was carried out using PBMCs. These receptors were obtained from a man younger than 35 in good health and CMV-seronegative. The CDR3 runs from the conserved cysteine through the conserved F or W. The D gene is left open where the match is weak. For some rows the clone size is stated as once, few or many, or as a class when expanded; others skip it.

TRBJ1-2 | . | . | TRBV4-2 | CASSQDLEGGGYGYTF | TGTGCCAGCAGCCAAGATTTAGAGGGAGGGGGCTATGGCTACACCTTC
TRBJ1-2 | . | TRBD1 | TRBV27 | CASRDGTGGDNYGYTF | TGTGCCAGCAGGGACGGGACAGGGGGTGACAACTATGGCTACACCTTC
TRBJ1-2 | once | . | TRBV7-9 | CASSLGDNLNYGYTF | TGTGCCAGCAGCTTAGGGGACAACCTTAACTATGGCTACACCTTC
TRBJ2-2 | . | . | TRBV16 | CASSRERGFGGELFF | TGTGCCAGCAGCCGTGAACGGGGGTTCGGCGGGGAGCTGTTTTTT
TRBJ1-2 | . | TRBD1 | TRBV5-1 | CASSLGGDRAHGYTF | TGCGCCAGCAGCTTGGGCGGGGACAGGGCGCATGGCTACACCTTC
TRBJ2-1 | . | TRBD1 | TRBV4-3 | CASSQDMGDRVTSQFF | TGCGCCAGCAGCCAAGATATGGGGGACAGGGTCACCTCGCAGTTCTTC
TRBJ1-4 | . | . | TRBV19 | CATKRGLLATNEKLFF | TGTGCCACCAAAAGGGGCCTCCTTGCCACTAATGAAAAACTGTTTTTT
TRBJ2-7 | few | . | TRBV6-6 | CASSYGRGYEQYF | TGTGCCAGCAGTTACGGCAGGGGATACGAGCAGTACTTC
TRBJ2-7 | . | . | TRBV23-1 | CASSQSSRASYEQYF | TGCGCCAGCAGTCAATCGTCCAGGGCGTCCTACGAGCAGTACTTC
TRBJ2-1 | . | . | TRBV2 | CASSFSDNEQFF | TGTGCCAGCAGTTTCAGCGACAATGAGCAGTTCTTC
TRBJ1-2 | . | . | TRBV7-2 | CASSLVRGAGYTF | TGTGCCAGCAGCTTAGTCCGGGGGGCTGGCTACACCTTC
TRBJ2-7 | . | TRBD1 | TRBV28 | CASSRQGAYEQYF | TGTGCCAGCAGTCGGCAGGGGGCCTACGAGCAGTACTTC
TRBJ1-2 | . | . | TRBV4-1 | CASSQVSLEGNYGYTF | TGCGCCAGCAGCCAAGTTTCCTTGGAGGGGAACTATGGCTACACCTTC
TRBJ2-3 | . | . | TRBV19 | CASTPDGLSTDTQYF | TGTGCCAGTACTCCTGATGGGCTTAGCACAGATACGCAGTATTTT
TRBJ2-3 | . | TRBD2 | TRBV6-6 | CASSYLTWGGTDTQYF | TGTGCCAGCAGTTACCTCACGTGGGGGGGGACAGATACGCAGTATTTT
TRBJ1-6 | . | TRBD1 | TRBV2 | CASSANLPTGGRSNSPLHF | TGTGCCAGCAGTGCCAACTTACCGACAGGGGGCAGGAGTAATTCACCCCTCCACTTT
TRBJ2-5 | . | . | TRBV5-1 | CASSSQGFTGETQYF | TGCGCCAGCAGCTCCCAGGGTTTCACTGGCGAGACCCAGTACTTC
TRBJ1-6 | . | TRBD1 | TRBV27 | CASSKDRGPSYNSPLHF | TGTGCCAGCAGTAAAGACAGGGGACCCTCCTATAATTCACCCCTCCACTTT
TRBJ1-1 | . | . | TRBV15 | CATSARTETTEAFF | TGTGCCACCAGCGCCCGGACAGAAACCACTGAAGCTTTCTTT
TRBJ1-1 | . | . | TRBV30 | CAWSPNRNTEAFF | TGTGCCTGGAGTCCGAATAGGAACACTGAAGCTTTCTTT